This T cell receptor beta chain was captured by sequencing in a study of T cell repertoires in cytomegalovirus infection. Whole-study context: Matching HLA type, along with CMV infection, was indicated by public TCR beta signatures. Study-wide findings and caveats: Summed public TCR beta family frequency identified CMV carriers bearing the relevant HLA. Dominating the ex vivo response were HLA-C-restricted CMV-specific TCR beta clonotypes.

The V gene's germline CDR1 is SGHVS and CDR2 FQNEAQ. The length of the CDR3 is 16 residues. V was trimmed by 1 base and J by 2 bases, leaving 12 bases between them. TCRdb itself ran the reads through MiXCR, one entry per CDR3 protein. The repertoire holds roughly 760,000 distinct CDR3 sequences, under 40% seen once, with roughly 2.8% in the top ten. This clonotype has a count of ten or more. Its specificity is not known. The sequence was obtained from a human donor in good health (CMV status not recorded). Some clones in this sample may be carry-over from other donors' samples. Sequences were obtained from PBMCs. The gene calls are TRBV7-8 and TRBJ1-5; weak D call: TRBD1 (5 bases). The CDR3 reads CASSLVARAGNQPQHF. The CDR3 region has the DNA TGTGCCAGCAGCTTAGTGGCCAGGGCAGGCAATCAGCCCCAGCATTTT.